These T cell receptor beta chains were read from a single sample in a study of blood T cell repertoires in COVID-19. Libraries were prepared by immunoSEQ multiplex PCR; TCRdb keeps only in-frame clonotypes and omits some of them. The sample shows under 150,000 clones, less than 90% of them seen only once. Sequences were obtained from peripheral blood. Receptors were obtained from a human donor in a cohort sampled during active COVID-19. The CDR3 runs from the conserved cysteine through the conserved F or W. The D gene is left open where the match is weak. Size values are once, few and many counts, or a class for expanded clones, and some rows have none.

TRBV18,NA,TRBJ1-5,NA,TGTGCCAGCTCACCAAGGCGGGGCGAGGGCAATCAGCCCCAGCATTTT,CASSPRRGEGNQPQHF
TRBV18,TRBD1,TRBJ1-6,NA,TGTGCCAGCTCACCATATGCCAGGACAGGGGGTAGCTATAATTCACCCCTCCACTTT,CASSPYARTGGSYNSPLHF
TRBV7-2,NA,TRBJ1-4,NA,TGTGCCAGCAGCTTAGGGGAGGTAGCCTTGGCTAATGAAAAACTGTTTTTT,CASSLGEVALANEKLFF
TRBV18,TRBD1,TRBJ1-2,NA,TGTGCCAGCTCACCTCAGACAGGGAACTATGGCTACACCTTC,CASSPQTGNYGYTF
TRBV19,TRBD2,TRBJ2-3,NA,TGTGCCAGTAGTAGGACTAGCGGGGTTGGTACGCAGTATTTT,CASSRTSGVGTQYF
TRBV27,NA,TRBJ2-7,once,TGTGCCAGCAGTTTATTGGCGGACAGCGAGCAGTACTTC,CASSLLADSEQYF
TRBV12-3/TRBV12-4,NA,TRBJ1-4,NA,TGTGCCACCAGGGGCGGACTCCATGAAAAACTGTTTTTT,CATRGGLHEKLFF
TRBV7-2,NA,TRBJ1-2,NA,TGTGCCAGCAGCTCTAAAGGGGGCTATGGCTACACCTTC,CASSSKGGYGYTF
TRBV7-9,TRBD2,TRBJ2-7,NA,TGTGCCAGCAGCTCGACTAGCCACGAGCAGTACTTC,CASSSTSHEQYF
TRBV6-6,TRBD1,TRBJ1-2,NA,TGTGCCAGCAGTGATCCAGGGGGCGAAGACTATGGCTACACCTTC,CASSDPGGEDYGYTF
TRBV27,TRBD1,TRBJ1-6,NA,TGTGCCAGCAGTCCGGGACAGAATTCACCCCTCCACTTT,CASSPGQNSPLHF
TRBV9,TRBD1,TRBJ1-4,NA,TGTGCCAGCAGCGTAGGAGGGGGCTCGACTAATGAAAAACTGTTTTTT,CASSVGGGSTNEKLFF
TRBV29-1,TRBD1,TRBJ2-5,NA,TGCAGCGAGAGGACAGGGGCGGAGACCCAGTACTTC,CSERTGAETQYF
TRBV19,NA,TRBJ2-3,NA,TGTGCCAGTAGTAGCGGGGCCTACAAAGATACGCAGTATTTT,CASSSGAYKDTQYF
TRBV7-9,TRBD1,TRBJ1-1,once,TGTGCCAGCAGCTCCCCGGACAGGCCACCCCGGGACACTGAAGCTTTCTTT,CASSSPDRPPRDTEAFF
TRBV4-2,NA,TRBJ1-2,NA,TGTGCCAGCAGCCAAGAGGCCAGCGTCTATGGCTACACCTTC,CASSQEASVYGYTF
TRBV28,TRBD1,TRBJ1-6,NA,TGTGCCAGCAGTGAAGGGGACAGGTGGAATTCACCCCTCCACTTT,CASSEGDRWNSPLHF
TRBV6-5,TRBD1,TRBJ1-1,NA,TGTGCCAGCAGGGGGTACAGGGGGCATACTGAAGCTTTCTTT,CASRGYRGHTEAFF
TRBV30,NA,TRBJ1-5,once,TGTGCCTGGAGCTCGACACCACGAGCATATAGCAATCAGCCCCAGCATTTT,CAWSSTPRAYSNQPQHF
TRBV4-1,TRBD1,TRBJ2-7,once,TGCGCCAGCAGTTTTGGGACAGTCCCCTACGAGCAGTACTTC,CASSFGTVPYEQYF
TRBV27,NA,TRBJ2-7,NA,TGTGCCAGCAGTTCCGTGGGAGTCGAGCAGTACTTC,CASSSVGVEQYF
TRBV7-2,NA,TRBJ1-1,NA,TGTGCCAGCAGCTTGAAACCAGGGTTTGAAGCTTTCTTT,CASSLKPGFEAFF
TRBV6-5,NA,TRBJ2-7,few,TGTGCCAGCAGGGCAGGGGCCCCCTACGAGCAGTACTTC,CASRAGAPYEQYF
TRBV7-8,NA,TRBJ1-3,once,TGTGCCAGCAGCTTATGGTTTTATGGTCAGTCAGGAAGTGGAAACACCATATATTTT,CASSLWFYGQSGSGNTIYF
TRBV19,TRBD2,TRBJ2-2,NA,TGTGCCAGTAGTATCAGACTAGCAGGGACCGGGGAGCTGTTTTTT,CASSIRLAGTGELFF
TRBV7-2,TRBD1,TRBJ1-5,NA,TGTGCCAGCAGCCACGGGACAGGGGGTCAGCCCCAGCATTTT,CASSHGTGGQPQHF
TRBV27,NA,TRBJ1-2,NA,TGTGCCAGCAGGACGCGAACAGGGCTGGTAAACTATGGCTACACCTTC,CASRTRTGLVNYGYTF
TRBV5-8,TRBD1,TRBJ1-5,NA,TGTGCCAGCAGCCGGACAGGGGGGAATCAGCCCCAGCATTTT,CASSRTGGNQPQHF
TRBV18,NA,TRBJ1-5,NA,TGTGCCAGCTCACCCCCGACGGCGGGAGGGCAGCCCCAGCATTTT,CASSPPTAGGQPQHF